This TCR beta chain was recovered during a study of blood T cell repertoires in COVID-19 (dated by TCRdb to the early 2020s). Background on the whole study: The collaborator samples originated in the United States, Italy and Spain and spanned the acute and convalescent phases of COVID-19. The prospective study material was composed of cDNA or gDNA derived from T cells, B-cell-depleted T cells, or PBMCs. The dataset comprised deeply sampled blood TCRbeta repertoires from subjects exposed to, actively infected with, or recovered from COVID-19. The repertoires were made available in a free public database intended to serve as a resource for research on the immune response to SARS-CoV-2. Samples were obtained from the ongoing ImmuneRACE study (first 160 participants) and from over a thousand subjects provided by 6 global collaborators. A de-identified subject ID, COVID-19 status, age in years and sex were almost always included in the sample metadata. Where available, HLA class I and class II types were obtained from metadata supplied by the sample provider rather than from assay-based typing.

Participants in the prospective study were aged roughly 18 to 100 years, lived in about two dozen United States geographic areas, and enrolled through a virtual design. In the prospective study, cohorts were assigned on the basis of participant-reported clinical history obtained from a screening survey and a study questionnaire. For ImmuneRACE Cohort 3, a participant was defined as recovered based on two consecutive negative NP/OP PCR tests, clearance by a healthcare professional, or resolution of symptoms. In the prospective study, whole blood, serum and a nasopharyngeal or oropharyngeal swab were collected from each participant by mobile phlebotomists. Over an approximately 2-month period, participants in the prospective study had the option of providing additional blood draws and questionnaires. Blood samples from the prospective study were shipped frozen or at room temperature prior to DNA extraction.

Concerning this clone itself: Its antigen is unknown. No base qualities exist here, and no much larger clone lies one base off it.

Beyond this particular receptor, the publication reports: How much clinical and demographic metadata was included differed by source and by participant, and the metadata was provided uncurated.

The trim is 7 bases for V and 7 bases for J, with a gap of 16 bases between the germline ends. CDR1 and CDR2, looked up from the germline V gene, are MNHEY and SVGAGI. The CDR3 spans 13 residues, from the cysteine through the phenylalanine. Of the read, only the CDR3 DNA is kept; its 39 bases are in frame from base 1. TCRbeta CDR3 regions were amplified from genomic DNA by means of the immunoSEQ Assay, a bias-controlled multiplex PCR. In the original analysis: The number of nucleated cells in each sample was estimated by amplification of reference gene primers within the assay. To quantify the absolute abundance of each unique TCRbeta CDR3 rearrangement, sequence reads were collapsed and filtered. For each sample, productive Simpson clonality was calculated by taking the square root of Simpson's diversity index across productive rearrangements. The clones in this table, taken by TCRdb from immuneACCESS, are in-frame only. Not every clone is retained; where verified, under half of the shortfall comes from an unresolved V gene, and the cause of the rest is unknown. That table supplies the V and J calls and clone size; D and trimming were determined from the DNA. Here the sample has some 350,000 clones; roughly 84% occur a single time. The ten biggest clones cover 2.5% to 3% of the sample.

What was sequenced was PBMCs or T cells enriched from blood (not recorded which). The V and J segments used are TRBV6-5 and TRBJ1-2, with the D gene not clear enough to name. The clonotype comes from a woman in her twenties or thirties who had recovered from COVID-19. Here is the DNA: TGTGCCAGCAAGGTGGCCCGTGGAGGTGGCTACACCTTC. Its amino acids are CASKVARGGGYTF.